The 10 T cell receptor beta chains below were found in one sample sequenced in a study of blood T cell repertoires in COVID-19. Assay used: immunoSEQ multiplex PCR; TCRdb lists only in-frame clones, some missing. The table has tens of thousands of clones, about 91% seen once; the top ten hold over 5%. Sequences were obtained from peripheral blood. These receptors were taken from a woman in her 70s with acute or convalescent COVID-19.

The CDR3 nucleotides read TGTGCCAGCAGTGATAGGGCAGGGGTGAACACTGAAGCTTTCTTT. This translates into CASSDRAGVNTEAFF. V and J are TRBV2 and TRBJ1-1; D is perhaps TRBD1 (6 bases). This CDR3 comprises 15 residues. Germline CDR1 reads SNHLY; CDR2 reads FYNNEI. The V end was cut by 3 bases, the J end by 0 bases, with 11 bases between. Full variable domain (rest looked up from reference TRBV2 and TRBJ1-1): EPEVTQTPSHQVTQMGQEVILRCVPISNHLYFYWYRQILGQKVEFLVSFYNNEISEKSEIFDDQFSVERPDGSNFTLKIRSTKLEDSAMYFCASSDRAGVNTEAFFGQGTRLTVV.

The gene calls are TRBV2 and TRBJ1-6, with unresolved D. Germline CDR1 is SNHLY and CDR2 is FYNNEI. The V end lost 5 bases, the J end lost 0 bases, and 11 bases lay between the germline ends. The CDR3 length is 16 residues. The CDR3 region has the DNA TGTGCCAGCAGTCCTACGCCGAGCTCCTATAATTCACCCCTCCACTTT. This codes for CASSPTPSSYNSPLHF.

The CDR3 DNA reads TGTGCCAGCAGCTTGGAAGGACAGGGCAATGAAAAACTGTTTTTT. Amino acids: CASSLEGQGNEKLFF. J is TRBJ1-4 and V is TRBV5-6; 8 bases fit TRBD1. The CDR3 spans 15 residues. V was pared by 0 bases and J by 5 bases, with 3 bases of the junction left unmatched. Germline CDR1 and CDR2: SGHDT and YYEEEE.

This clone was observed a handful of times. The rearrangement links TRBV19 to TRBJ1-1; 8 bases are a match to TRBD1. Germline lookup yields CDR1 LNHDA and CDR2 SQIVND (reference sequence). The V and J ends lost 5 bases and 0 bases, in that order; junction bases with no gene match: 8. The CDR3 is 16 residues long. The CDR3, as DNA: TGTGCCAGTAGTCCACGGACAGGGTGGGTGAACACTGAAGCTTTCTTT. Encoded protein: CASSPRTGWVNTEAFF.

This sequence joins TRBV20-1 and TRBJ2-1, with TRBD2 matching over 8 bases. CDR1 and CDR2 (germline): DFQATT, SNEGSKA (reference sequence). V trimming: 3 bases; J trimming: 9 bases; junction bases outside the gene matches: 13. CDR3 size: 15 residues. CDR3 nucleotides: TGCAGTGCTAGTATCGCCGGGAGGGCCGGGGGTGAGCAGTTCTTC. Its translation: CSASIAGRAGGEQFF.

The V and J genes are TRBV19 and TRBJ2-3; D may be TRBD1 (5 bases). The CDR3 is 14 residues long. V was clipped by 4 bases and J by 8 bases, with 16 bases between them. Germline-derived CDR1 and CDR2 are LNHDA and SQIVND (reference sequence). This CDR3 is CASSTQGAASTQYF. As DNA, the CDR3 is TGTGCCAGTAGTACCCAGGGTGCAGCATCTACGCAGTATTTT. Combining the CDR3 with reference TRBV19 and TRBJ2-3 gives the whole variable domain DGGITQSPKYLFRKEGQNVTLSCEQNLNHDAMYWYRQDPGQGLRLIYYSQIVNDFQKGDIAEGYSVSREKKESFPLTVTSAQKNPTAFYLCASSTQGAASTQYFGPGTRLTVL.

V gene TRBV19 combines with J gene TRBJ1-2, with D possibly being TRBD1 (5 bases). Germline values: CDR1 LNHDA, CDR2 SQIVND (reference sequence). The CDR3 extends over 13 amino acids. V was trimmed by 6 bases and J by 4 bases, leaving 12 bases between them. The CDR3 loop is CASRGAGFYGYTF. CDR3 nucleotides: TGTGCCAGTAGAGGCGCAGGGTTCTATGGCTACACCTTC.

The chain combines TRBV28 with TRBJ2-7, with 10 nucleotides matching TRBD2. There are 15 residues in the CDR3. The V and J ends lost 6 bases and 6 bases, in that order; junction bases with no gene match: 11. Germline-derived CDR1 and CDR2 are MDHEN and SYDVKM. The CDR3 DNA reads as TGTGCCAGCAGCCGCGGGACTAGCGAGTTAGGCGAGCAGTACTTC. Its protein product is CASSRGTSELGEQYF.

This clone was found once. The gene calls are TRBV28 and TRBJ2-7, with 10 bases identical to TRBD1. V was pared by 4 bases and J by 0 bases, with 21 bases of the junction left unmatched. CDR3 length: 21 amino acids. Germline-derived CDR1 and CDR2 are MDHEN and SYDVKM. The CDR3 sequence is CASSYGTGDIFRYPDSYEQYF. In nucleotides, the CDR3 is TGTGCCAGCAGTTATGGGACAGGGGACATATTCCGCTATCCCGACTCCTACGAGCAGTACTTC.

The rearrangement joins TRBV27 to TRBJ2-3, with D tentatively TRBD2 (5 bases). V lost 5 bases and J lost 1, with 10 bases in between. CDR1 MNHEY and CDR2 SMNVEV come from the germline V gene (reference sequence). There are 14 residues in the CDR3. The CDR3 sequence: CASSRLAGTDTQYF. The CDR3 DNA reads TGTGCCAGCAGTAGGCTAGCAGGCACAGATACGCAGTATTTT.